This T cell receptor (beta chain) was recovered during a study of blood T cell repertoires in COVID-19. Study context: Acute and convalescent COVID-19 specimens originated in the United States, Italy and Spain.

Germline CDR1 SGHRS, CDR2 YFSETQ. J was trimmed by 4 bases and V by 4 bases; bases with no gene match: 3. This CDR3 is 14 amino acids long. Per the authors' pipeline: For nucleated cells, counts were estimated from reference gene primer amplification. The method was immunoSEQ multiplex PCR; TCRdb's version includes in-frame clones alone and lacks a portion of them. V, J and clone size are taken as reported in that table, and D and trimming were inferred from the DNA itself. This sample has 60,000 to 85,000 clones; 70% to 90% occur once, and the top ten carry around 3.7%. The sequence came from a woman aged 45-65 years with COVID-19, enrolled during active disease. The chain joins TRBV5-1 to TRBJ2-2; 8 bases align to TRBD2. The source material was peripheral blood. In DNA, the CDR3 is TGCGCCAGCAGCCCCCGGGGGGGCACCGGGGAGCTGTTTTTT. Translation gives CASSPRGGTGELFF. The variable domain in full, with the rest retrieved from reference TRBV5-1 and TRBJ2-2, is KAGVTQTPRYLIKTRGQQVTLSCSPISGHRSVSWYQQTPGQGLQFLFEYFSETQRNKGNFPGRFSGRQFSNSRSEMNVSTLELGDSALYLCASSPRGGTGELFFGEGSRLTVL.